This entry lists 2 T cell receptor beta chains sequenced from one sample in a study of read filtering for tumor transcriptome and immune sequencing. This library used 300 to 450 ng RNA and molecular barcoded adaptors spanning alpha/delta and beta/gamma chains. TCRdb independently ran MiXCR on the reads; one entry per CDR3 protein. The table lists 11,000 to 15,000 distinct CDR3 sequences, roughly 20% of them singletons, with about 84% in the top ten. The sample was a population of CD138-negative cells sorted from bone marrow. The receptor set was obtained from a donor over 35 with multiple myeloma.

This clonotype was picked up a small number of times. The chain combines TRBV29-1 with TRBJ1-2; D remains unclear. CDR3 length: 11 amino acids. Looked up from germline, CDR1 is SQVTM and CDR2 is ANQGSEA. The ends were cut back, 3 bases at V and 3 bases at J, with 5 bases in the middle. CDR3 in amino acids: CSVEQYYGYTF. The DNA of the CDR3 is TGCAGCGTTGAGCAGTACTATGGCTACACCTTC.

In the case of this clonotype: A much larger clone lies one base from this, so it may be a read error. The rearrangement links TRBV4-2 to TRBJ2-3; 7 bases align to TRBD2. The CDR3 consists of 16 residues. CDR1 is LGHNA, CDR2 YNFKEQ, per germline. This chain's CDR3 is CSSSLQTSTNTDTQYF. CDR3 DNA: TGTTCCAGCAGCCTACAGACTAGCACCAACACAGATACGCAGTATTTT.